The 6 T cell receptor beta chains in this list originate from one sample, sequenced in a study of T cell responses to AZD1222 COVID-19 vaccine. This table comes from immunoSEQ multiplex PCR, and its TCRdb copy is limited to in-frame clones, with some not included. Of approximately 130,000 clones in the sample, 88% were seen once. Source: peripheral blood, taken 28 days after the second AZD1222 dose. Source of these receptors: an adult who received the AZD1222 COVID-19 vaccine.

The genes are TRBV11-3 and TRBJ1-6; D is unresolved. The germline V and J ends were trimmed by 2 bases and 15 bases, with 11 bases remaining between them. The CDR3 has 12 residues. The germline V gene has CDR1 SGHNT and CDR2 YENEEA. The CDR3 reads CASSLIRGVLHF. The CDR3 DNA reads TGTGCCAGCAGCTTAATTCGGGGAGTCCTCCACTTT.

V gene TRBV5-1 combines with J gene TRBJ2-5, with D possibly being TRBD2 (5 bases). Trimming pared 3 bases from V and 5 bases from J, leaving 14 bases between. The CDR3 totals 14 residues. Per germline, CDR1 SGHRS and CDR2 YFSETQ. The CDR3 reads CASSSNAGEETQYF. Here the CDR3 DNA reads TGCGCCAGCAGCTCCAACGCGGGTGAGGAGACCCAGTACTTC.

This rearrangement joins TRBV12-3 or TRBV12-4 to TRBJ1-1; D call uncertain. The CDR3 is 13 residues long. V lost 0 bases and J lost 4, with 6 bases in between. The CDR3 region has the DNA TGTGCCAGCAGTTTAGCGAGCGGCACTGAAGCTTTCTTT. This encodes CASSLASGTEAFF.

The chain is built from TRBV2 and TRBJ2-3, with D unclear. Germline V gene lookup returns CDR1 SNHLY and CDR2 FYNNEI. V was clipped by 7 bases and J by 5 bases, with 7 bases between them. The CDR3 length is 11 residues. The CDR3 region has the DNA TGTGCCAGCACCCCGGTAGATACGCAGTATTTT. Its translation is CASTPVDTQYF.

Details on this clone: The identical CDR3 is also encoded by other nucleotide sequences in the sample. This chain links TRBV5-1 with TRBJ2-1; 9 bases line up with TRBD1. V was pared by 0 bases and J by 5 bases, with 3 bases of the junction left unmatched. This CDR3 has 15 residues. The germline V gene has CDR1 SGHRS and CDR2 YFSETQ. For the CDR3, the DNA is TGCGCCAGCAGCTTGGGGACAGGGGAACACAATGAGCAGTTCTTC. Amino acid sequence: CASSLGTGEHNEQFF.

V gene TRBV19 combines with J gene TRBJ1-3, with TRBD1 identical over 7 bases. The ends lost 6 bases at V and 2 bases at J; junction bases unmatched: 7. This CDR3 has 15 amino acids. Germline loops: CDR1 LNHDA, CDR2 SQIVND (reference sequence). In nucleotides, the CDR3 is TGTGCCAGTAGGCGACAGGGTAAGACTGGAAACACCATATATTTT. Its translation is CASRRQGKTGNTIYF.